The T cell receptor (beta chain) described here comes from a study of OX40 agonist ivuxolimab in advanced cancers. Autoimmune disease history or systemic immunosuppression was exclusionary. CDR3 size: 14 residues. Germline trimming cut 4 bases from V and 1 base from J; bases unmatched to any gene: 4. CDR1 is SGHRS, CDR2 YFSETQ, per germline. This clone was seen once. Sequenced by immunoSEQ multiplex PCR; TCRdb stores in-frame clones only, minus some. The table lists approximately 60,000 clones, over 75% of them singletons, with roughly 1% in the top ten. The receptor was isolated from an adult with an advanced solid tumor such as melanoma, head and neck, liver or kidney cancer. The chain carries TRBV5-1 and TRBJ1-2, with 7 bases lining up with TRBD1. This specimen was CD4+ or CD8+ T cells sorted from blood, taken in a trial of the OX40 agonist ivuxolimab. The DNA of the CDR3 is TGCGCCAGCAGCACTGGGACAGTTAACTATGGCTACACCTTC. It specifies CASSTGTVNYGYTF.